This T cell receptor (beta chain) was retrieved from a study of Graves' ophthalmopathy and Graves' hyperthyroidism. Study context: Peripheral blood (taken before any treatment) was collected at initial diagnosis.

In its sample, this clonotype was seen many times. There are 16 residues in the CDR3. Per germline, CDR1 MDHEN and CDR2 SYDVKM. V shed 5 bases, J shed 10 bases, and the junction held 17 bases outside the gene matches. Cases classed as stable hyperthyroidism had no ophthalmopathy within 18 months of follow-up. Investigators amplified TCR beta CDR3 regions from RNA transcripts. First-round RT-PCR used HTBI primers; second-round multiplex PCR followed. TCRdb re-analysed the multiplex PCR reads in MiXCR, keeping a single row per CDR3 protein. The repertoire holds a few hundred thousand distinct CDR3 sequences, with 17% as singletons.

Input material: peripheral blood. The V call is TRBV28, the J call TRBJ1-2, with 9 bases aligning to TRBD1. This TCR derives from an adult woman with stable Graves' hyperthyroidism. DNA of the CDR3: TGTGCCAGCAGTCACGGGGGGACAGGGCCCCATCGTGCCTACACCTTC. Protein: CASSHGGTGPHRAYTF.